The rows below give T cell receptor beta chains drawn from one sample of a study of T cell responses to AZD1222 COVID-19 vaccine. Sequenced by immunoSEQ multiplex PCR; TCRdb stores in-frame clones only, minus some. In the table there are more than 150,000 clones, about 86% of which are singletons. Sequencing was performed on peripheral blood, taken on day 0 of AZD1222 vaccination. The receptor set was obtained from an adult in good health. CDR3s include the opening cysteine and the closing phenylalanine or tryptophan. Each record gives: clone size, V gene, D gene, J gene, CDR3 DNA, CDR3 protein. D genes are given only for firm matches. Clone size is given for some rows only: seen once, a few or many times, or a class if the clone is expanded.

clone_size: NA
v_call: TRBV7-2
d_call: NA
j_call: TRBJ2-3
cdr3_nt: TGTGCCAGCAGCTTACGGGCGGACTATCCCTACCTCGGCACAGATACGCAGTATTTT
cdr3_aa: CASSLRADYPYLGTDTQYF

clone_size: once
v_call: TRBV10-1
d_call: TRBD2
j_call: TRBJ2-2
cdr3_nt: TGCGCCAGCAGTGTAACTAGCGGGATGAACACCGGGGAGCTGTTTTTT
cdr3_aa: CASSVTSGMNTGELFF

clone_size: NA
v_call: TRBV5-6
d_call: TRBD1
j_call: TRBJ2-3
cdr3_nt: TGTGCCAGCAGCCTAGGACAGGAAAGCACAGATACGCAGTATTTT
cdr3_aa: CASSLGQESTDTQYF

clone_size: NA
v_call: TRBV18
d_call: NA
j_call: TRBJ2-1
cdr3_nt: TGTGCCAGCCATGGACCCCTTAGCTCCTACAATGAGCAGTTCTTC
cdr3_aa: CASHGPLSSYNEQFF

clone_size: few
v_call: TRBV9
d_call: NA
j_call: TRBJ1-2
cdr3_nt: TGTGCCAGCAGCCCTACAGGGTGGGATGGCTACACCTTC
cdr3_aa: CASSPTGWDGYTF

clone_size: few
v_call: TRBV2
d_call: NA
j_call: TRBJ2-7
cdr3_nt: TGTGCCAGCAGTGATTACGAGCAGTACTTC
cdr3_aa: CASSDYEQYF

clone_size: NA
v_call: TRBV28
d_call: TRBD2
j_call: TRBJ2-7
cdr3_nt: TGTGCCAGCAGCTCCTCAGGGACGGGACGGACTAGGGCCCTCTACGAGCAGTACTTC
cdr3_aa: CASSSSGTGRTRALYEQYF

clone_size: few
v_call: TRBV10-3
d_call: NA
j_call: TRBJ1-4
cdr3_nt: TGTGCCATCAGTGAGATACGTGAAAAACTGTTTTTT
cdr3_aa: CAISEIREKLFF

clone_size: NA
v_call: TRBV6-1
d_call: TRBD2
j_call: TRBJ2-7
cdr3_nt: TGTGCCAGCAGTGAATTCATACTAGCGGGATTGGGCGAGCAGTACTTC
cdr3_aa: CASSEFILAGLGEQYF

clone_size: NA
v_call: TRBV5-1
d_call: NA
j_call: TRBJ2-5
cdr3_nt: TGCGCCAGCAGCTCGCCCCTGCCGGGGGAGACCCAGTACTTC
cdr3_aa: CASSSPLPGETQYF

clone_size: NA
v_call: TRBV2
d_call: NA
j_call: TRBJ1-4
cdr3_nt: TGTGCCAGCAGTGATGGGTTGGTAGGGGCGGATGAAAAACTGTTTTTT
cdr3_aa: CASSDGLVGADEKLFF

clone_size: NA
v_call: TRBV9
d_call: NA
j_call: TRBJ2-7
cdr3_nt: TGTGCCAGCAGCGCTGGGGGTAGCCCGCACGAGCAGTACTTC
cdr3_aa: CASSAGGSPHEQYF

clone_size: few
v_call: TRBV6-2/TRBV6-3
d_call: NA
j_call: TRBJ1-3
cdr3_nt: TGTGCCAGCAGTTACTCGAGTTTGGGGTCCGGAAACACCATATATTTT
cdr3_aa: CASSYSSLGSGNTIYF

clone_size: once
v_call: TRBV24-1
d_call: NA
j_call: TRBJ1-2
cdr3_nt: TGTGCCACCAGTGAATTACCGGCTGAGGGGGACTATGGCTACACCTTC
cdr3_aa: CATSELPAEGDYGYTF

clone_size: NA
v_call: TRBV24-1
d_call: TRBD1
j_call: TRBJ2-7
cdr3_nt: TGTGCCACCAGTGATCCTGGGACAGGGGTCTACGAGCAGTACTTC
cdr3_aa: CATSDPGTGVYEQYF

clone_size: NA
v_call: TRBV5-1
d_call: NA
j_call: TRBJ2-2
cdr3_nt: TGCGCCAGCAGCTTAGCCGTCGGTGGCGGGGAGCTGTTTTTT
cdr3_aa: CASSLAVGGGELFF

clone_size: few
v_call: TRBV6-5
d_call: TRBD2
j_call: TRBJ2-1
cdr3_nt: TGTGCCAGCAGAGCCGGACTAGCGGCCGACAATGAGCAGTTCTTC
cdr3_aa: CASRAGLAADNEQFF

clone_size: NA
v_call: TRBV19
d_call: TRBD1
j_call: TRBJ1-2
cdr3_nt: TGTGCCAGTAGTATCAAGGGACAGAAACTCTATGGCTACACCTTC
cdr3_aa: CASSIKGQKLYGYTF

clone_size: NA
v_call: TRBV4-2
d_call: NA
j_call: TRBJ2-2
cdr3_nt: TGTGCCAGCAGCCAAGACACCGGAGCGTGGCTGTTTTTT
cdr3_aa: CASSQDTGAWLFF

clone_size: NA
v_call: TRBV7-2
d_call: NA
j_call: TRBJ1-5
cdr3_nt: TGTGCCAGCAGCGCCCGACAAAGCAATCAGCCCCAGCATTTT
cdr3_aa: CASSARQSNQPQHF

clone_size: NA
v_call: TRBV4-1
d_call: TRBD2
j_call: TRBJ2-1
cdr3_nt: TGCGCCAGCAGCCATCTTCGCGGGACTAGCGGGAGCTACAATGAGCAGTTCTTC
cdr3_aa: CASSHLRGTSGSYNEQFF